The TCR beta chain described here comes from a study of T cells in Graves' hyperthyroidism and ophthalmopathy. It was RNA transcripts that yielded the amplified TCR beta CDR3 regions. A first-round RT-PCR of the TCR CDR3 used the HTBI primer set. TCRdb independently ran MiXCR on the multiplex PCR reads; one entry per CDR3 protein. The sample carries just over 550,000 distinct CDR3 sequences, just over 45% recorded once. This clonotype was seen a few times. Germline lookup yields CDR1 SNHLY and CDR2 FYNNEI. V shed 6 bases and J shed 0 bases, with 15 bases lying between them. The CDR3 totals 16 residues.

Input material: peripheral blood or thyroid tissue (not recorded which). The chain carries TRBV2 and TRBJ1-3, with a tentative D call TRBD1 (6 bases). The origin of this receptor is a woman aged 18-30 years with Graves' hyperthyroidism. Here the CDR3 DNA reads TGTGCCAGCAGACCCTTGACAGGAGTCTCTGGAAACACCATATATTTT. Encoded protein: CASRPLTGVSGNTIYF.